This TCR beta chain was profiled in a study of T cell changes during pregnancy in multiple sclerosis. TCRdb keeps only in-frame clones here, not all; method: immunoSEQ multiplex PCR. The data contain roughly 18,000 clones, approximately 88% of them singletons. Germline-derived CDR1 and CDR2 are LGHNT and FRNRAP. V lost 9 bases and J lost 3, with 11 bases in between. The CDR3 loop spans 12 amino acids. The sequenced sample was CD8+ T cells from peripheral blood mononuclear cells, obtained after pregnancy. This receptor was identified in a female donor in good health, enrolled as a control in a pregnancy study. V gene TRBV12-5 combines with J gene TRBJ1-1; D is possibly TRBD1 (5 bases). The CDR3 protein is CASGWGDTEAFF. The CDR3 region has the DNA TGTGCTAGCGGCTGGGGGGACACTGAAGCTTTCTTT.